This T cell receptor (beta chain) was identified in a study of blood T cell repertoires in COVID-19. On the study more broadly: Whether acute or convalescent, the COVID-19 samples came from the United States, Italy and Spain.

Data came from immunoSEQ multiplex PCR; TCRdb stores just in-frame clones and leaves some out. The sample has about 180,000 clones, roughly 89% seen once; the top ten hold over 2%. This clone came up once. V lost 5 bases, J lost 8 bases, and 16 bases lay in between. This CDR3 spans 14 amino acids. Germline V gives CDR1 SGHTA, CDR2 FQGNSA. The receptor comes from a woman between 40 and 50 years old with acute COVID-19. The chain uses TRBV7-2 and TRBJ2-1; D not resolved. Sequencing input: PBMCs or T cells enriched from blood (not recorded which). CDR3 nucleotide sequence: TGTGCCAGCAGCCCCCGTCCTTCGGTCGATGAGCAGTTCTTC. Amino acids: CASSPRPSVDEQFF. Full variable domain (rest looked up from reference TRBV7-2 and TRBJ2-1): GAGVSQSPSNKVTEKGKDVELRCDPISGHTALYWYRQSLGQGLEFLIYFQGNSAPDKSGLPSDRFSAERTGGSVSTLTIQRTQQEDSAVYLCASSPRPSVDEQFFGPGTRLTVL.